Following are 5 T cell receptor beta chains from one sample sequenced in a study of CD8 T cells in Susac syndrome (dated by TCRdb to about 2019). Libraries were made using the immunoSEQ multiplex PCR assay. RNA was extracted with the RNeasy kit and roughly 0.5 to 1 ug was reverse transcribed using random hexamers. TCRdb's own reprocessing of the public reads used fastp at Q25 and MiXCR and kept productive beta chains. CDR3 protein sequences are deduplicated, and each keeps its most common genes and DNA. Recorded for this sample are some 110,000 distinct CDR3 sequences; approximately 93% of them occurred a single time. The ten most abundant clones make up 0.4% to 0.5% of the sample. The sequenced material came from CD8+ T cells from PBMCs. The receptors were sampled from a human donor with Susac syndrome.

This chain uses TRBV9 with TRBJ2-7; unclear D gene. V lost 0 bases, J lost 8 bases, and 9 bases lay in between. This CDR3 comprises 12 residues. The germline gives CDR1 SGDLS, CDR2 YYNGEE. Here the CDR3 DNA reads TGTGCCAGCAGCGTAGAAGGTGGGAAGCAGTACTTC. Translated, it gives CASSVEGGKQYF. Filled out from reference TRBV9 and TRBJ2-7, the complete variable domain reads DSGVTQTPKHLITATGQRVTLRCSPRSGDLSVYWYQQSLDQGLQFLIQYYNGEERAKGNILERFSAQQFPDLHSELNLSSLELGDSALYFCASSVEGGKQYFGPGTRLTVT.

This clonotype appeared a few times. V gene TRBV7-2 combines with J gene TRBJ2-2, with D perhaps assigned TRBD1 or TRBD2 (5 bases each). This CDR3 region has 13 residues. The germline V gene encodes CDR1 SGHTA and CDR2 FQGNSA. V was trimmed by 3 bases and J by 5 bases, leaving 7 bases between them. CDR3 nucleotides: TGTGCCAGCAGCTTGGGGGATACCGGGGAGCTGTTTTTT. Its translation is CASSLGDTGELFF.

The V gene is TRBV29-1, the J gene TRBJ1-1; D gene uncertain. Germline V gene sequence: CDR1 SQVTM, CDR2 ANQGSEA. The CDR3 contains 11 residues. Trimming removed 4 bases from V and 5 bases from J, with 8 bases in between. CDR3 residues: CSVAEVTEAFF. The CDR3 DNA reads as TGCAGCGTTGCGGAAGTTACTGAAGCTTTCTTT.

This clonotype was seen once. V gene TRBV19 combines with J gene TRBJ2-7; D is possibly TRBD1 (5 bases). CDR1 and CDR2 (germline): LNHDA, SQIVND (reference sequence). The CDR3 sequence is 11 residues long. V lost 7 bases to trimming and J lost 5 bases, with 9 bases between them. CDR3 sequence: CASTEGDEQYF. The CDR3 DNA reads TGTGCCAGTACCGAAGGGGACGAGCAGTACTTC.

V gene TRBV2 combines with J gene TRBJ2-7, with 9 bases fitting TRBD1. CDR3 length equals 14 residues. V was clipped by 6 bases and J by 4 bases; unmatched bases: 7. Germline-derived CDR1 and CDR2 are SNHLY and FYNNEI. Here the CDR3 DNA reads TGTGCCAGCAGGCCGGGACAGGGAGAATACGAGCAGTACTTC. As protein: CASRPGQGEYEQYF.